This T cell receptor beta chain stems from a study of cytomegalovirus exposure and HLA in healthy donors. Study-level background: Previous work identified roughly 120 million unique TCR beta sequences from 150 million to 200 million T cells. Study-level findings and limits: Earlier results showed most TCR beta V segments being productive about 87% or about 30% of the time. In a later analysis, at a false discovery rate of 0.05, about 15,000 TCR beta sequences were associated with HLA alleles.

The V end was cut by 1 base, the J end by 7 bases, with 15 bases between. The CDR3 runs to 14 residues. The germline CDR1 and CDR2 sequences are SGHNT and YYREEE (reference sequence). Not recorded for this donor was the CMV serostatus. On this clone: The antigen remains unidentified.

The primer mix had 60 Vbeta and 13 Jbeta primers. Only in-frame clones appear in the TCRdb table, and some are missing; sequencing was by immunoSEQ multiplex PCR. The sample has about 100,000 clones, 50% to 70% seen once. Sequenced input: PBMCs. This receptor was identified in a human donor in good health. The rearrangement joins TRBV5-4 to TRBJ2-7, with D perhaps matching TRBD2 (6 bases). The CDR3: CASSLLGLAAEQYF. The CDR3 region has the DNA TGTGCCAGCAGCTTGCTCGGGTTAGCGGCGGAGCAGTACTTC.